This T cell receptor beta chain was profiled in a study of cytomegalovirus exposure and HLA in healthy donors. Study outcomes and limitations: In presence/absence analyses, roughly uniform sequencing depth across donors was assumed. V- and J-gene trimming of TCR beta was linked (in a later analysis) to a missense DCLRE1C variant.

PCR employed 60 Vbeta and 13 Jbeta primers. Only in-frame clones appear in the TCRdb table, and some are missing; sequencing was by immunoSEQ multiplex PCR. The table has roughly 150,000 clones, around a tenth seen once. A note on this clone: The antigen is not known.

The germline gives CDR1 SNHLY, CDR2 FYNNEI. Trimming removed 8 bases from V and 7 bases from J, with 20 bases in between. The CDR3 is 14 amino acids. The sample consisted of PBMCs. This chain links TRBV2 with TRBJ1-1; D unresolved. The source is a male donor in good health and CMV-seronegative. The CDR3 is CASRFSGRNGEAFF. The CDR3 DNA reads as TGTGCCAGCCGGTTTTCAGGAAGGAACGGTGAAGCTTTCTTT.